This entry lists 27 T cell receptor beta chains sequenced from one sample in a study of neoadjuvant anti-PD-1 for oral cavity cancer. Method: immunoSEQ multiplex PCR; TCRdb's copy keeps in-frame clones and lacks some. The sample has about 72,000 clones; around 82% are singletons. This specimen consisted of PBMCs, obtained before nivolumab (anti-PD-1) treatment. These receptors all stem from a person aged 35-79 years with oral cavity squamous cell carcinoma.

The chain employs TRBV5-1 and TRBJ2-3; D not certain. Trimming stripped 4 bases from V and 1 base from J, with 10 bases between. In germline, CDR1 is SGHRS, CDR2 YFSETQ. This CDR3 contains 14 residues. The CDR3 DNA sequence: TGCGCCAGCAGCCCACGACTCGGCACAGATACGCAGTATTTT. This codes for CASSPRLGTDTQYF. Supplemented by reference TRBV5-1 and TRBJ2-3, the full variable domain reads KAGVTQTPRYLIKTRGQQVTLSCSPISGHRSVSWYQQTPGQGLQFLFEYFSETQRNKGNFPGRFSGRQFSNSRSEMNVSTLELGDSALYLCASSPRLGTDTQYFGPGTRLTVL.

The chain is built from TRBV9 and TRBJ2-5; 8 bases align to TRBD2. The trim removed 0 bases at V and 5 bases at J, leaving 0 bases unmatched. CDR1 and CDR2 from the germline V gene are SGDLS and YYNGEE. The CDR3 length is 13 residues. CDR3 residues: CASSVAGGETQYF. The CDR3 DNA reads as TGTGCCAGCAGCGTAGCGGGAGGGGAGACCCAGTACTTC.

The rearrangement links TRBV2 to TRBJ2-3, with TRBD2 matching over 9 bases. Germline CDR1 and CDR2: SNHLY and FYNNEI. This CDR3 spans 16 amino acids. Trimming at V came to 4 bases and at J to 0 bases, leaving 5 bases not matched to a gene. The CDR3 nucleotides are TGTGCCAGCAGTGGTCTAGCGGGAACTAGCACAGATACGCAGTATTTT. Translated: CASSGLAGTSTDTQYF.

V and J are TRBV5-1 and TRBJ1-2; no clear D gene. The V gene lost 0 bases and the J gene lost 4 bases, with 10 bases spanning the gap. This CDR3 region has 14 residues. Germline-derived CDR1 and CDR2 are SGHRS and YFSETQ. CDR3 in amino acids: CASSLEARTYGYTF. For the CDR3, the DNA is TGCGCCAGCAGCTTGGAGGCCAGGACCTATGGCTACACCTTC.

The rearrangement uses TRBV5-1 and TRBJ2-7, with 10 bases identical to TRBD2. There are 16 residues in the CDR3. Germline V gene data show CDR1 as SGHRS and CDR2 as YFSETQ. V dropped 3 bases and J dropped 7; count of bases not matched to a gene: 13. This chain's CDR3 is CASSSTEAGGAGEQYF. The DNA of the CDR3 is TGCGCCAGCAGCTCGACTGAAGCGGGAGGGGCAGGGGAGCAGTACTTC.

The CDR3 sequence: CASSEAGGVSGETQYF. The CDR3 nucleotides read TGTGCCAGCAGTGAAGCAGGGGGGGTCTCGGGAGAGACCCAGTACTTC. J is TRBJ2-5 and V is TRBV2; a weak D match, TRBD2 (7 bases). Looked up from germline, CDR1 is SNHLY and CDR2 is FYNNEI. This CDR3 is built from 16 residues. Trimming took 0 bases from V and 4 from J, leaving 15 bases between them. Full variable domain (outside the CDR3, taken from reference TRBV2 and TRBJ2-5): EPEVTQTPSHQVTQMGQEVILRCVPISNHLYFYWYRQILGQKVEFLVSFYNNEISEKSEIFDDQFSVERPDGSNFTLKIRSTKLEDSAMYFCASSEAGGVSGETQYFGPGTRLLVL.

V usage is TRBV6-6 and J usage is TRBJ1-2; D remains ambiguous. The germline V and J ends were trimmed by 6 bases and 4 bases, with 9 bases remaining between them. This CDR3 is 12 amino acids long. CDR1 and CDR2 from the germline V gene are MNHNY and SVGAGI (reference sequence). The CDR3 spells CASSGLSYGYTF. The CDR3 DNA reads TGTGCCAGCAGCGGACTTTCCTATGGCTACACCTTC.

This clone has only one observation. CDR3 DNA: TGCGCCAGCAGCTTAGAAGGACAGCCAACTAATGAAAAACTGTTTTTT. It yields the protein CASSLEGQPTNEKLFF. The chain couples TRBV5-1 to TRBJ1-4, with a tentative D call TRBD1 (6 bases). Per the germline V gene, CDR1 is SGHRS and CDR2 is YFSETQ. The CDR3 runs to 16 residues. V lost 2 bases, J lost 0 bases, and 11 bases lay in between. Full variable domain (outside the CDR3, taken from reference TRBV5-1 and TRBJ1-4): KAGVTQTPRYLIKTRGQQVTLSCSPISGHRSVSWYQQTPGQGLQFLFEYFSETQRNKGNFPGRFSGRQFSNSRSEMNVSTLELGDSALYLCASSLEGQPTNEKLFFGSGTQLSVL.

The V and J genes are TRBV25-1 and TRBJ1-1; no clear D gene. Trimming took off 4 bases at V and 7 bases at J, with 10 bases between the two ends. The CDR3 is 12 residues long. CDR1 and CDR2 from the germline V gene are MGHDK and SYGVNS. DNA for the CDR3: TGTGCCAGCAGTGCCATAAACTTTGAAGCTTTCTTT. This gives the protein CASSAINFEAFF.

The rearrangement joins TRBV30 to TRBJ2-7; D ambiguous. The germline gives CDR1 GTSNPN, CDR2 SVGIG (reference sequence). The V end was cut by 2 bases, the J end by 7 bases, with 15 bases between. The CDR3 contains 13 residues. CDR3 amino acids: CAWSSITPLEQYF. The CDR3 nucleotides are TGTGCCTGGAGTTCTATCACCCCGCTTGAGCAGTACTTC.

J is TRBJ1-1 and V is TRBV15, with 8 bases aligning to TRBD1. The germline gives CDR1 LNHNV, CDR2 YYDKDF (reference sequence). The CDR3 covers 17 residues. Germline trimming cut 0 bases from V and 5 bases from J; bases unmatched to any gene: 11. In DNA form, the CDR3 reads TGTGCCACCAGCAGAGACGACAGGGGTCGAGTAGCTACTGAAGCTTTCTTT. Protein product: CATSRDDRGRVATEAFF.

The rearrangement joins TRBV7-9 to TRBJ2-2, with TRBD2 as a possible D gene (7 bases). The CDR3 length is 14 residues. Germline CDR1 reads SEHNR; CDR2 reads FQNEAQ (reference sequence). V was shortened by 3 bases and J by 6 bases, with 11 bases between the two germline ends. In nucleotides, the CDR3 is TGTGCCAGCAGCTTCGGCGGGGGCCCCGGGGAGCTGTTTTTT. It encodes CASSFGGGPGELFF.

The chain couples TRBV27 to TRBJ1-5; TRBD1 might be the D (6 bases). The germline V gene encodes CDR1 MNHEY and CDR2 SMNVEV (reference sequence). This CDR3 has 14 residues. V was pared by 6 bases and J by 5 bases, with 14 bases between. The CDR3 loop reads CASSSGQPYQPQHF. The CDR3 nucleotides read TGTGCCAGCAGCTCCGGACAGCCCTATCAGCCCCAGCATTTT.

This rearrangement joins TRBV10-3 to TRBJ2-4, with 7 bases identical to TRBD1. The ends lost 2 bases at V and 0 bases at J; junction bases unmatched: 13. Per germline, CDR1 ENHRY and CDR2 SYGVKD. This CDR3 region has 19 residues. CDR3 region: CAISESDVTGTLAKNIQYF. DNA of the CDR3: TGTGCCATCAGTGAGAGTGACGTGACAGGGACGTTAGCCAAAAACATTCAGTACTTC.

This clone was seen just once. The genes are TRBV4-1 and TRBJ1-5, with D possibly TRBD1 on 5 matching bases. This CDR3 is built from 15 residues. From germline, CDR1 is MGHRA and CDR2 YSYEKL. The germline V and J ends were trimmed by 4 bases and 3 bases, with 13 bases remaining between them. The CDR3 loop reads CASSLDETVNQPQHF. The CDR3 coding sequence is TGCGCCAGCAGCCTGGATGAGACAGTCAATCAGCCCCAGCATTTT.

The chain links TRBV7-6 to TRBJ2-7, with 7 bases matching TRBD2. There are 18 residues in the CDR3. Trimming cost V 1 base and J 5 bases; bases outside gene matches: 17. Germline V gene lookup returns CDR1 SGHVS and CDR2 FNYEAQ. In DNA form, the CDR3 reads TGTGCCAGCAGCTTAGTGGCCTTTTCGGCGGGAGCCGAGGACGAGCAGTACTTC. Translating gives CASSLVAFSAGAEDEQYF.

The gene calls are TRBV6-1 and TRBJ1-5; 10 bases match TRBD1. The CDR3 consists of 16 residues. Germline lookup yields CDR1 MNHNS and CDR2 SASEGT. V dropped 4 bases and J dropped 6; count of bases not matched to a gene: 9. The CDR3 DNA is TGTGCCAGCAGTGCGGCGACCGGGACAGGGGTTCAGCCCCAGCATTTT. Amino acid sequence: CASSAATGTGVQPQHF.

The V and J genes are TRBV14 and TRBJ2-1; 9 bases align to TRBD1. CDR3 size: 16 residues. V was pared by 5 bases and J by 2 bases, with 7 bases of the junction left unmatched. Germline V gene sequence: CDR1 SGHDN, CDR2 FVKESK. CDR3 region: CASSSTTGGAYNEQFF. CDR3 DNA sequence: TGTGCCAGCAGCTCAACGACAGGGGGAGCCTACAATGAGCAGTTCTTC. The variable domain in full, completed from reference TRBV14 and TRBJ2-1, reads EAGVTQFPSHSVIEKGQTVTLRCDPISGHDNLYWYRRVMGKEIKFLLHFVKESKQDESGMPNNRFLAERTGGTYSTLKVQPAELEDSGVYFCASSSTTGGAYNEQFFGPGTRLTVL.

This clone appeared once. As DNA, the CDR3 is TGTGCCAGCAGCCCGACAGGAGTTTTGGTGGAGACCCAGTACTTC. It translates to CASSPTGVLVETQYF. The chain uses TRBV2 and TRBJ2-5; possibly TRBD1 for D (6 bases). Germline lookup yields CDR1 SNHLY and CDR2 FYNNEI. V lost 6 bases and J lost 5, with 19 bases in between. CDR3 length: 15 amino acids.

The chain carries TRBV7-3 and TRBJ2-7; the match to TRBD2 covers 9 bases. Germline-derived CDR1 and CDR2 are SGHTA and FQGTGA. The CDR3 covers 14 residues. V lost 4 bases, J lost 6 bases, and 7 bases stayed unmatched. The CDR3 here is CASSSLAGRAEQYF. Written as DNA, the CDR3 is TGTGCCAGCAGCTCCCTAGCGGGAAGGGCCGAGCAGTACTTC.

The chain joins TRBV6-1 to TRBJ1-1; no definite D call. The CDR3 has 14 amino acids. V was shortened by 5 bases and J by 3 bases, with 13 bases between the two germline ends. The germline V gene has CDR1 MNHNS and CDR2 SASEGT. The DNA of the CDR3 is TGTGCCAGCAGTAGACTCGGCGGGGACACTGAAGCTTTCTTT. Translated: CASSRLGGDTEAFF.

The chain joins TRBV7-2 to TRBJ2-7; D unresolved. The CDR3 is 12 amino acids. With 6 bases removed from V and 1 base from J, the gap between germline ends came to 7 bases. Germline CDR1 is SGHTA and CDR2 is FQGNSA. This CDR3 is CASSLFSYEQYF. The CDR3 DNA sequence: TGTGCCAGCAGTCTTTTTTCCTACGAGCAGTACTTC.

The V and J genes are TRBV9 and TRBJ2-2, with D perhaps matching TRBD2 (6 bases). The V end lost 0 bases, the J end lost 0 bases, and 9 bases lay between the germline ends. CDR1 and CDR2 (germline): SGDLS, YYNGEE. The CDR3 runs to 16 residues. CDR3 sequence (DNA): TGTGCCAGCAGCGTAGAAGCGGGCGCGAACACCGGGGAGCTGTTTTTT. This translates into CASSVEAGANTGELFF.

The chain is built from TRBV7-9 and TRBJ2-2; D assignment may be TRBD1 or TRBD2 (5 bases each). V shed 1 base and J shed 2 bases, with 11 bases lying between them. Per germline, CDR1 SEHNR and CDR2 FQNEAQ (reference sequence). The CDR3 spans 16 residues. The CDR3 region has the DNA TGTGCCAGCAGCTTAGATCCGGGACCCAACACCGGGGAGCTGTTTTTT. Its translation: CASSLDPGPNTGELFF.

The chain couples TRBV25-1 to TRBJ2-1; unclear D gene. From germline, CDR1 is MGHDK and CDR2 SYGVNS. Between the trimmed V and J ends, which lost 5 bases and 9 bases, there was a span of 8 bases. There are 11 residues in the CDR3. The DNA of the CDR3 is TGTGCCAGCAGTCTACAGAGTGAGCAGTTCTTC. Its protein product is CASSLQSEQFF.

V and J are TRBV7-3 and TRBJ1-1; 11 bases match TRBD1. The CDR3 runs to 14 residues. J lost 6 bases, V lost 4 bases, and 4 bases had no gene match. Germline V gives CDR1 SGHTA, CDR2 FQGTGA. This chain's CDR3 is CASSSGQGDSEAFF. CDR3 coding DNA: TGTGCCAGCAGCTCGGGACAGGGGGATTCTGAAGCTTTCTTT.

The chain employs TRBV7-8 and TRBJ1-4; no definite D call. The CDR3 is 18 residues long. The V gene lost 1 base and the J gene lost 6 bases, with 21 bases spanning the gap. Germline V gene data show CDR1 as SGHVS and CDR2 as FQNEAQ. The CDR3 DNA reads as TGTGCCAGCAGCTTAGAAGTGGATATTGGACTCACGGATGAAAAACTGTTTTTT. As protein: CASSLEVDIGLTDEKLFF.